This T cell receptor (beta chain) was sequenced during a study of shared clonotypes between healthy human individuals. Whole-study context: For every donor, three CD4 naive, three CD4 memory, two CD8 naive and one CD8 memory plates were used.

Notes on the study in general: Non-shared clonotypes had lower generation probabilities than those shared by all four donors.

Memory CD4+ cells were the fraction left after CD45RA+ naive selection. Sequencing used immunoSEQ multiplex PCR; TCRdb keeps in-frame clones, though not all of them. The data hold 800,000 to 1,200,000 clones, with approximately 80% observed a single time. Germline loops: CDR1 SGHRS, CDR2 YFSETQ. This CDR3 region has 14 residues. The V gene end was trimmed by 4 bases and the J gene end by 3 bases; junction bases not matched to a gene: 3. As concerns this clone: Its antigen remains unknown.

The chain couples TRBV5-1 to TRBJ2-3, with 9 bases matching TRBD1. Material: memory CD4+ T cells from PBMCs. Specified subset: CD45RA-negative fraction. The TCR was taken from a man aged 18-30 years in good health. Some clones in this sample may be carry-over from other donors' samples. The CDR3 bases are TGCGCCAGCAGCCGGGACAGGGCGACAGATACGCAGTATTTT. Translating it yields CASSRDRATDTQYF. Based on the CDR3 plus reference TRBV5-1 and TRBJ2-3, the full variable domain is KAGVTQTPRYLIKTRGQQVTLSCSPISGHRSVSWYQQTPGQGLQFLFEYFSETQRNKGNFPGRFSGRQFSNSRSEMNVSTLELGDSALYLCASSRDRATDTQYFGPGTRLTVL.